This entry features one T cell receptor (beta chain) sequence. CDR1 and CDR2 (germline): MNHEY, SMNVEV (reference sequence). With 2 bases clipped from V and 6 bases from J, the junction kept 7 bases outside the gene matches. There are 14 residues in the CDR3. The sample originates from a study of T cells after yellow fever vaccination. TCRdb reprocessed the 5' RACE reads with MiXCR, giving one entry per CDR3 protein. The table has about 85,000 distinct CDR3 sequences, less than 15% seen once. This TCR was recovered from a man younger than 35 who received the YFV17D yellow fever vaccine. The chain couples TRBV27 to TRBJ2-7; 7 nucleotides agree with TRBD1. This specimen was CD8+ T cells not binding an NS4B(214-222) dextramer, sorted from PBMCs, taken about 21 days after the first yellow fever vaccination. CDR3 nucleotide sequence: TGTGCCAGCAGTTTAACCCAGGGACAGCTCGAGCAGTACTTC. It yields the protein CASSLTQGQLEQYF.